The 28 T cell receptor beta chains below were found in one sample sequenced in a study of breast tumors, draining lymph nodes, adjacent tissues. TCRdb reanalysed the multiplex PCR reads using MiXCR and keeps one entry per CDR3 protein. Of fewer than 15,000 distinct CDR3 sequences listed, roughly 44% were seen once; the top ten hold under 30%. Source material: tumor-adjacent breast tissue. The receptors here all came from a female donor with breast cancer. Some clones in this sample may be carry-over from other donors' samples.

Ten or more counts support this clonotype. DNA of the CDR3: TGCAGTGCTAGAGACCCTCAGCGGAACTACAATGAGCAGTTCTTC. Translated, it gives CSARDPQRNYNEQFF. The chain couples TRBV20-1 to TRBJ2-1; D might be TRBD2 (5 bases). The V and J ends lost 0 bases and 3 bases respectively, with 12 bases between them. The CDR3 has 15 amino acids. The V gene's germline CDR1 is DFQATT and CDR2 SNEGSKA (reference sequence).

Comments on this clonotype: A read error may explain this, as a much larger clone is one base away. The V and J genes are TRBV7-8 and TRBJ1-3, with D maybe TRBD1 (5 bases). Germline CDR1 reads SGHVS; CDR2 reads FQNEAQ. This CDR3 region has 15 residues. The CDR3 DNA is TGTGCCAGCAGCTTTGCCAGGGACTCTGGAAACACCGTATATTTT. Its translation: CASSFARDSGNTVYF.

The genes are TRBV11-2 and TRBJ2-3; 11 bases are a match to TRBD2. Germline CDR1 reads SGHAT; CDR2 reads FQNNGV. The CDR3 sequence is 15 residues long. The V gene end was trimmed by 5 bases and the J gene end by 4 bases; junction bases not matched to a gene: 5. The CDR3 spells CASSLSGRDADTQYF. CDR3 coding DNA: TGTGCCAGCAGCCTTAGCGGGAGGGATGCAGATACGCAGTATTTT.

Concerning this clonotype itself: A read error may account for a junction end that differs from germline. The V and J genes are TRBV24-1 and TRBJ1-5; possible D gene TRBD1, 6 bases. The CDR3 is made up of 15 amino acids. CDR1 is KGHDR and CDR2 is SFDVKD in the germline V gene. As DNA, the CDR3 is TGTGCCACCGGTGATGGGGGCAGCAGCAATCAGCCCCAGCATTTT. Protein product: CATGDGGSSNQPQHF.

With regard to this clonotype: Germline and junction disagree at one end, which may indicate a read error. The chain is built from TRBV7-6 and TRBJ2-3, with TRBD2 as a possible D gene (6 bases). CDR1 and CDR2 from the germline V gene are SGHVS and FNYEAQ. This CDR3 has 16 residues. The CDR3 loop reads CASRDLPGLCTDTQYF. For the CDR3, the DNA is TGTGCCAGCAGGGACCTCCCGGGACTGTGCACGGATACGCAGTATTTT.

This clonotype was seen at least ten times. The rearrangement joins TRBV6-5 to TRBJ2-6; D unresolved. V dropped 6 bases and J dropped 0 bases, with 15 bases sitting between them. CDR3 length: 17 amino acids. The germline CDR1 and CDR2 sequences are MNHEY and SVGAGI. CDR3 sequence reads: CASRPDTYLSGANVLTF. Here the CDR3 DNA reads TGTGCCAGCAGACCCGACACCTACCTCTCTGGGGCCAACGTCCTGACTTTC.

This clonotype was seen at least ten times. The CDR3 here is CATTSANYNEQFF. The CDR3 nucleotides read TGTGCCACAACTAGCGCGAACTACAATGAGCAGTTCTTC. This rearrangement joins TRBV27 to TRBJ2-1, with 7 bases lining up with TRBD2. The V and J ends lost 10 bases and 3 bases, in that order; junction bases with no gene match: 6. Germline V gives CDR1 MNHEY, CDR2 SMNVEV (reference sequence). The CDR3 has 13 amino acids.

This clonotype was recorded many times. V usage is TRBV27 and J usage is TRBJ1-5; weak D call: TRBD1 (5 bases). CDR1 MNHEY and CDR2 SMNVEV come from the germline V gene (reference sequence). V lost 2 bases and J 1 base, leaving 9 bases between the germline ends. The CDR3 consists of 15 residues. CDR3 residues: CASSLRGVSNQPQHF. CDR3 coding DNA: TGTGCCAGCAGTTTACGGGGGGTAAGCAATCAGCCCCAGCATTTT.

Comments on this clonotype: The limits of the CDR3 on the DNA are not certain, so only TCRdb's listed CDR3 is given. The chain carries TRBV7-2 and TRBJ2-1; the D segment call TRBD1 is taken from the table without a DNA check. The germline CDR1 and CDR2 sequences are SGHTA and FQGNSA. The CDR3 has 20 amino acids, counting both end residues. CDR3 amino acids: CASSFYICSAPRRGRNEQFF.

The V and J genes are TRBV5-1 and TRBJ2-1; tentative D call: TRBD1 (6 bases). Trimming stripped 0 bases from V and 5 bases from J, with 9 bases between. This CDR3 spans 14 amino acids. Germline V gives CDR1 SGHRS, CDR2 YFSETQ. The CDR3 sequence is CASSLGQVDNEQFF. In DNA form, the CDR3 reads TGCGCCAGCAGCTTGGGACAGGTGGACAATGAGCAGTTCTTC. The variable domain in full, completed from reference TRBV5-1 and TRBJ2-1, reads KAGVTQTPRYLIKTRGQQVTLSCSPISGHRSVSWYQQTPGQGLQFLFEYFSETQRNKGNFPGRFSGRQFSNSRSEMNVSTLELGDSALYLCASSLGQVDNEQFFGPGTRLTVL.

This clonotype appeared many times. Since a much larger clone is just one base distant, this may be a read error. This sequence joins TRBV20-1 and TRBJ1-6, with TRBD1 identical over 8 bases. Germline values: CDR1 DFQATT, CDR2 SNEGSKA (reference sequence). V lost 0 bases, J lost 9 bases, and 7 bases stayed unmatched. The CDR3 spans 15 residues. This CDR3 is CSARESRGRTSPLHF. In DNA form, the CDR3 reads TGCAGTGCTAGAGAATCCAGGGGGCGGACTTCACCCCTCCACTTT.

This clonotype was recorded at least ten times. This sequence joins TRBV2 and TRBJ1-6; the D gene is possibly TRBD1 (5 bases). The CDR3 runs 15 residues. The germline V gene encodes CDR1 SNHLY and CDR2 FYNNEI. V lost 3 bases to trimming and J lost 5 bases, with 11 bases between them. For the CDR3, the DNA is TGTGCCAGCAGTGACGGCCGGGGGGATAATTCACCCCTCCACTTT. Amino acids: CASSDGRGDNSPLHF.

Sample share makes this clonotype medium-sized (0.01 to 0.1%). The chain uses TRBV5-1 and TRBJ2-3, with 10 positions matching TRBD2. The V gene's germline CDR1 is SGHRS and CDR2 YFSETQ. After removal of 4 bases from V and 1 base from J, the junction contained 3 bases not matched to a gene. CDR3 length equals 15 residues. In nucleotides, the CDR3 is TGCGCCAGCAGCCAAGGACTAGCGGGCACAGATACGCAGTATTTT. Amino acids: CASSQGLAGTDTQYF.

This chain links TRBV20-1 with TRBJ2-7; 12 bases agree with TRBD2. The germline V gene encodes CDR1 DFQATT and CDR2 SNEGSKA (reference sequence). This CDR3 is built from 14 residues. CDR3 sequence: CSARGLAGSYEQYF. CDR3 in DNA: TGCAGCGCAAGAGGACTAGCGGGATCCTACGAGCAGTACTTC.

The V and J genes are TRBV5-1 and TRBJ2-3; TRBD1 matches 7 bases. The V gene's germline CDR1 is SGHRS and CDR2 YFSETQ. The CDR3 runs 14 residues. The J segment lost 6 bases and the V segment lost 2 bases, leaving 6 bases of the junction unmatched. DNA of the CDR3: TGCGCCAGCAGCTTTTCAGGGGGTGGGGATACGCAGTATTTT. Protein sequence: CASSFSGGGDTQYF.

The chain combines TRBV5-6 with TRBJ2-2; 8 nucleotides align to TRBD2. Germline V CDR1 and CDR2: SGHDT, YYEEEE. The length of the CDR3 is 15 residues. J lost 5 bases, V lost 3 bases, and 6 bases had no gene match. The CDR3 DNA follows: TGTGCCAGCAGCTCGGCTAGCGGGTATACCGGGGAGCTGTTTTTT. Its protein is CASSSASGYTGELFF.

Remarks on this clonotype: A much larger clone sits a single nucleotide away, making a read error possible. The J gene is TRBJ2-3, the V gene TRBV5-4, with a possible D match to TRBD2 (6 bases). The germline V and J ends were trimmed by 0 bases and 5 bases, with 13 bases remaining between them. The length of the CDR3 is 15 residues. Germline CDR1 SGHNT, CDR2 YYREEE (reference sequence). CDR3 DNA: TGTGCCAGCAGCTTGGGTGGGGGGACGGGAGATACGCAGTATTTT. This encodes CASSLGGGTGDTQYF. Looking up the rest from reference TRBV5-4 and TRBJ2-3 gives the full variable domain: ETGVTQSPTHLIKTRGQQVTLRCSSQSGHNTVSWYQQALGQGPQFIFQYYREEENGRGNFPPRFSGLQFPNYSSELNVNALELDDSALYLCASSLGGGTGDTQYFGPGTRLTVL.

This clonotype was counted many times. CDR3 nucleotides: TGTGCCAGCAGTTTGGAGGGGGCAGGTGGAAACACCATATATTTT. It yields the protein CASSLEGAGGNTIYF. V usage is TRBV28 and J usage is TRBJ1-3, with 7 bases aligning to TRBD1. This CDR3 comprises 15 residues. The trim removed 3 bases at V and 3 bases at J, leaving 5 bases unmatched. Germline CDR1 MDHEN, CDR2 SYDVKM.

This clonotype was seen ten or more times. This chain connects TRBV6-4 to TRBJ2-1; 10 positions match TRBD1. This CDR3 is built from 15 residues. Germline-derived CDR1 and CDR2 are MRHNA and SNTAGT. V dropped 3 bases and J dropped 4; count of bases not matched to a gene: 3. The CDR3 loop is CASSDPGQGYNEQFF. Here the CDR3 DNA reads TGTGCCAGCAGTGATCCGGGACAGGGGTACAATGAGCAGTTCTTC.

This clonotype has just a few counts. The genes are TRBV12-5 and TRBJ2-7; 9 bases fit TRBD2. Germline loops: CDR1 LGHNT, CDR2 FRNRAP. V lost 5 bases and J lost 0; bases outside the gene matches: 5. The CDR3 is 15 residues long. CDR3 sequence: CASGGGSGSSYEQYF. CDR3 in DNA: TGTGCTAGTGGTGGGGGTAGCGGGAGCTCCTACGAGCAGTACTTC.

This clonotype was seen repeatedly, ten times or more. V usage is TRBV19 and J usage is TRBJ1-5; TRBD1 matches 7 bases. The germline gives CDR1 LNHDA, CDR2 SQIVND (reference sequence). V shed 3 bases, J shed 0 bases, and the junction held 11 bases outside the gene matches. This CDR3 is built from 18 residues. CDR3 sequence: CASSILGQRLYSNQPQHF. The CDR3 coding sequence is TGTGCCAGTAGTATCTTGGGACAGAGACTTTATAGCAATCAGCCCCAGCATTTT.

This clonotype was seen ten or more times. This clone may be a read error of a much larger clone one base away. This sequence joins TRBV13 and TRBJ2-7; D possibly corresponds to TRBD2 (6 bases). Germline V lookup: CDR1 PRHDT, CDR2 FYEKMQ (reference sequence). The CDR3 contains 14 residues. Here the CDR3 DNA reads TGTGTCAGCAGCGGGTTCCCTAAACACTACGAGCAGTACTTC. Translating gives CVSSGFPKHYEQYF.

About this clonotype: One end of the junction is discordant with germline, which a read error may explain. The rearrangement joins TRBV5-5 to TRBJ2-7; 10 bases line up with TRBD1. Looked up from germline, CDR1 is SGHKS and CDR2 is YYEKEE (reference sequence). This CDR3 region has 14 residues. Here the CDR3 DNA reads TGTGCCAGCAGCGGGGGACAGGGGAACTACAAGCAGTACTTC. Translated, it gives CASSGGQGNYKQYF.

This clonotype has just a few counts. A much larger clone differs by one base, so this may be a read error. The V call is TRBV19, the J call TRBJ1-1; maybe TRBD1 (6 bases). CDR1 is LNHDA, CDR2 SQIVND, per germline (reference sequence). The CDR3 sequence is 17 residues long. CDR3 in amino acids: CASSLPAGGSMNTEASF. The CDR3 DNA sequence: TGTGCCAGTAGTCTCCCGGCGGGGGGCTCCATGAACACTGAAGCTTCCTTT.

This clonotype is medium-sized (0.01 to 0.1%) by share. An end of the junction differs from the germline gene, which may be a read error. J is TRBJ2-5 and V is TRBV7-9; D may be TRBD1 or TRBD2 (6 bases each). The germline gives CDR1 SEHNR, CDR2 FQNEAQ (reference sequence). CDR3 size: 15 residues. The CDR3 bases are TGTGCCAGCAGCTTTTTCGTGGGGGGCCAAGAGACCCAGCACTTC. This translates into CASSFFVGGQETQHF.

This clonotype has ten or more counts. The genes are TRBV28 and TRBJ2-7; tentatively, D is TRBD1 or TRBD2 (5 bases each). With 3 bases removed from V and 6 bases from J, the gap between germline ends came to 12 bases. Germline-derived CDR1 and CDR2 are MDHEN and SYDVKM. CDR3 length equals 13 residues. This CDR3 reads CASSFWDRSEQYF. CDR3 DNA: TGTGCCAGCAGTTTTTGGGACCGGAGCGAGCAGTACTTC.

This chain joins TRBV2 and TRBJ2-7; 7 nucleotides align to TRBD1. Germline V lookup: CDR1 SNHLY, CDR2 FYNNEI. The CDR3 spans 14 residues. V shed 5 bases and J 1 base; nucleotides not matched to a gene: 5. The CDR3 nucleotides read TGTGCCAGCAGTCGGACAGGCGGGTCCTACGAGCAGTACTTC. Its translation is CASSRTGGSYEQYF.

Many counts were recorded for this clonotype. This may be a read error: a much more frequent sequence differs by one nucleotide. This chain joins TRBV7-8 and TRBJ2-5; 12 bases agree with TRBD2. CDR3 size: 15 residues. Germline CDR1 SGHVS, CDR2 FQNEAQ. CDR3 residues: CASSRTSGDQETQHF. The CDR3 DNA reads TGTGCCAGCAGCCGGACTAGCGGGGACCAAGAGACCCAGCACTTC. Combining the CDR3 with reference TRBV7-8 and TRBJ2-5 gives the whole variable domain GAGVSQSPRYKVAKRGQDVALRCDPISGHVSLFWYQQALGQGPEFLTYFQNEAQLDKSGLPSDRFFAERPEGSVSTLKIQRTQQEDSAVYLCASSRTSGDQETQHFGPGTRLLVL.